What follows are 27 T cell receptor beta chains derived from one specimen sequenced in a study of long-term antiretroviral therapy in people with HIV. They ran version v3.0 of the immunoSEQ assay at survey level. Clones were read by immunoSEQ multiplex PCR, and TCRdb kept only the in-frame ones, dropping some. The table lists roughly 30,000 clones, 85% of them singletons. Material: unsorted PBMCs, obtained 4.7 to 5 years after starting antiretroviral therapy. The receptors come from a man between 40 and 49 years old with HIV.

The chain is built from TRBV9 and TRBJ2-7; D remains unclear. The CDR3 loop spans 13 amino acids. V was pared by 0 bases and J by 4 bases, with 8 bases between. Germline-derived CDR1 and CDR2 are SGDLS and YYNGEE. The CDR3 loop is CASSVGDAYEQYF. CDR3 sequence (DNA): TGTGCCAGCAGCGTAGGTGACGCGTACGAGCAGTACTTC.

The rearrangement uses TRBV15 and TRBJ1-2, with TRBD1 identical over 8 bases. After removal of 5 bases from V and 4 bases from J, the junction contained 12 bases not matched to a gene. The CDR3 contains 16 residues. Germline assignment: CDR1 LNHNV and CDR2 YYDKDF (reference sequence). The DNA for the CDR3 is TGTGCCACCAGCCCGCGGACAGGGAGTCTAGGCTATGGCTACACCTTC. Translating it yields CATSPRTGSLGYGYTF.

J is TRBJ2-7 and V is TRBV6-1, with 11 bases aligning to TRBD2. Trimming at V came to 5 bases and at J to 5 bases, leaving 5 bases not matched to a gene. CDR1 MNHNS and CDR2 SASEGT come from the germline V gene. CDR3 length: 14 amino acids. The CDR3 DNA follows: TGTGCCAGCAGTACACTAGCGGGAGTCCACGAGCAGTACTTC. Protein product: CASSTLAGVHEQYF.

The rearrangement joins TRBV27 to TRBJ2-1, with 9 bases identical to TRBD2. There are 17 residues in the CDR3. V lost 2 bases to trimming and J lost 6 bases; unmatched junction nucleotides: 11. Looked up from germline, CDR1 is MNHEY and CDR2 is SMNVEV (reference sequence). CDR3 sequence (DNA): TGTGCCAGCAGTTTAGGGATGGGCCTAGCGGGGTCCAATGAGCAGTTCTTC. Its protein is CASSLGMGLAGSNEQFF.

About this clone: Other nucleotide sequences from this sample produce the same CDR3. The chain combines TRBV5-4 with TRBJ1-3, with D perhaps matching TRBD1 (6 bases). The CDR3 is made up of 15 amino acids. From germline, CDR1 is SGHNT and CDR2 YYREEE (reference sequence). Trimming shortened V by 4 bases and J by 0 bases, and 11 bases separated the two germline ends. The CDR3 sequence: CASSPGTLSGNTIYF. As DNA, the CDR3 is TGTGCCAGCAGCCCCGGGACACTCTCTGGAAACACCATATATTTT.

The J gene is TRBJ1-2, the V gene TRBV5-1; 8 bases line up with TRBD1. The CDR3 totals 14 residues. The V and J ends lost 0 bases and 8 bases, in that order; junction bases with no gene match: 6. Germline assignment: CDR1 SGHRS and CDR2 YFSETQ. CDR3 DNA: TGCGCCAGCAGCTTGGCGGGACAGGTCTCCGGCTACACCTTC. Translated: CASSLAGQVSGYTF.

The J gene is TRBJ2-3, the V gene TRBV5-1; D might be TRBD1 (5 bases). The CDR3 totals 16 residues. CDR1 is SGHRS, CDR2 YFSETQ, per germline. The V and J ends lost 3 bases and 0 bases respectively, with 14 bases between them. This CDR3 reads CASSSKTASSTDTQYF. CDR3 DNA: TGCGCCAGCAGCTCTAAGACAGCCTCAAGCACAGATACGCAGTATTTT.

The chain has TRBV30 and TRBJ1-5; tentatively, D is TRBD1 (5 bases). This CDR3 is built from 15 residues. Germline values: CDR1 GTSNPN, CDR2 SVGIG (reference sequence). The V end lost 0 bases, the J end lost 5 bases, and 14 bases lay between the germline ends. The chain's CDR3 is CAWSVGTAGDQPQHF. CDR3 DNA: TGTGCCTGGAGTGTTGGGACCGCGGGCGATCAGCCCCAGCATTTT. Using reference TRBV30 and TRBJ1-5 for the parts outside the CDR3, the full variable domain is SQTIHQWPATLVQPVGSPLSLECTVEGTSNPNLYWYRQAAGRGLQLLFYSVGIGQISSEVPQNLSASRPQDRQFILSSKKLLLSDSGFYLCAWSVGTAGDQPQHFGDGTRLSIL.

The chain has TRBV7-9 and TRBJ2-7; 7 nucleotides line up with TRBD1. In germline, CDR1 is SEHNR, CDR2 FQNEAQ (reference sequence). J was trimmed by 4 bases and V by 5 bases; bases with no gene match: 5. The CDR3 consists of 13 residues. CDR3 DNA sequence: TGTGCCAGCAGCCGGACAGGAGAGTACGAGCAGTACTTC. This codes for CASSRTGEYEQYF.

This chain joins TRBV18 and TRBJ1-1, with 11 bases that match TRBD1. The CDR3 is made up of 13 amino acids. CDR1 and CDR2 (germline): KGHSH, LQKENI. With 5 bases clipped from V and 4 bases from J, the junction kept 0 bases outside the gene matches. As DNA, the CDR3 is TGTGCCAGCTCAGGACAGGGGGCCACTGAAGCTTTCTTT. It yields the protein CASSGQGATEAFF.

J is TRBJ1-1 and V is TRBV25-1, with 9 bases lining up with TRBD1. The CDR3 has 13 residues. Per germline, CDR1 MGHDK and CDR2 SYGVNS. Unmatched junction bases numbered 1, after V lost 3 bases and J lost 5 bases. The CDR3 nucleotides read TGTGCCAGCAGTGAGACAGGGGGGACTGAAGCTTTCTTT. This encodes CASSETGGTEAFF.

This sequence joins TRBV6-1 and TRBJ1-5, with D possibly being TRBD1 (5 bases). In germline, CDR1 is MNHNS, CDR2 SASEGT. The CDR3 is made up of 15 amino acids. V shed 1 base and J shed 2 bases, with 9 bases lying between them. The CDR3 reads CASSEGRGGNQPQHF. The CDR3 coding sequence is TGTGCCAGCAGTGAAGGACGGGGCGGCAATCAGCCCCAGCATTTT.

This chain joins TRBV10-3 and TRBJ2-1, with 11 bases aligning to TRBD2. Trimming took 6 bases from V and 6 from J; bases not matched to a gene: 13. The CDR3 is made up of 17 amino acids. Germline CDR1 is ENHRY and CDR2 is SYGVKD. CDR3 amino acids: CAIRSEPLAGGRNEQFF. In nucleotides, the CDR3 is TGTGCCATCAGGTCGGAACCGCTAGCGGGGGGACGCAATGAGCAGTTCTTC.

The V call is TRBV19, the J call TRBJ1-6; no firm D call. Germline loops: CDR1 LNHDA, CDR2 SQIVND (reference sequence). The V end was cut by 5 bases, the J end by 5 bases, with 7 bases between. The CDR3 contains 13 residues. The CDR3 DNA follows: TGTGCCAGTAGTCAGGAAAATAATTCACCCCTCCACTTT. Translated, it gives CASSQENNSPLHF. Filled out from reference TRBV19 and TRBJ1-6, the complete variable domain reads DGGITQSPKYLFRKEGQNVTLSCEQNLNHDAMYWYRQDPGQGLRLIYYSQIVNDFQKGDIAEGYSVSREKKESFPLTVTSAQKNPTAFYLCASSQENNSPLHFGNGTRLTVT.

The CDR3 protein is CASSSVMGEQYF. CDR3 nucleotide sequence: TGTGCCAGCAGTTCGGTCATGGGCGAGCAGTACTTC. V gene TRBV27 combines with J gene TRBJ2-7, with D unclear. This CDR3 is built from 12 residues. Germline V gene data show CDR1 as MNHEY and CDR2 as SMNVEV (reference sequence). Trimming removed 4 bases at V and 6 bases at J, with 10 bases between.

This chain uses TRBV7-9 with TRBJ2-2; D remains unclear. The CDR3 length is 14 residues. V lost 5 bases and J 6 bases, leaving 13 bases between the germline ends. Germline V gene sequence: CDR1 SEHNR, CDR2 FQNEAQ (reference sequence). The chain's CDR3 is CASSREPAAGELFF. Here the CDR3 DNA reads TGTGCCAGCAGCAGGGAACCCGCCGCCGGGGAGCTGTTTTTT.

The chain joins TRBV5-1 to TRBJ1-1; tentatively, D is TRBD1 (6 bases). Deletions cut 6 bases from V and 6 bases from J, with 18 bases between. The CDR3 has 14 amino acids. Germline-derived CDR1 and CDR2 are SGHRS and YFSETQ. CDR3 coding DNA: TGCGCCAGCACCTCGGGGGCAGAAAGGGCTGAAGCTTTCTTT. This gives the protein CASTSGAERAEAFF.

The chain uses TRBV27 and TRBJ1-2, with D tentatively TRBD1 (5 bases). CDR3 length: 16 amino acids. Germline-derived CDR1 and CDR2 are MNHEY and SMNVEV (reference sequence). V lost 7 bases and J lost 1, with 19 bases in between. The DNA of the CDR3 is TGTGCCAGCACCGCCGGCCGGGGCAAACTTAACTATGGCTACACCTTC. It codes for CASTAGRGKLNYGYTF.

J is TRBJ2-7 and V is TRBV5-4, with 7 bases lining up with TRBD2. V was clipped by 5 bases and J by 0 bases; unmatched bases: 8. The CDR3 is made up of 15 amino acids. CDR1 and CDR2 from the germline V gene are SGHNT and YYREEE (reference sequence). CDR3 nucleotide sequence: TGTGCCAGCAGTTCCCCCACTAGCGCCTCCTACGAGCAGTACTTC. This sequence encodes CASSSPTSASYEQYF.

The V and J genes are TRBV11-2 and TRBJ2-2; tentatively, D is TRBD2 (6 bases). Trimming stripped 3 bases from V and 4 bases from J, with 9 bases between. Germline CDR1 reads SGHAT; CDR2 reads FQNNGV. The CDR3 has 14 residues. CDR3 residues: CASSFGRGTGELFF. The CDR3 DNA is TGTGCCAGCAGCTTCGGGAGAGGCACCGGGGAGCTGTTTTTT. Full variable domain (remainder filled in from reference TRBV11-2 and TRBJ2-2): EAGVAQSPRYKIIEKRQSVAFWCNPISGHATLYWYQQILGQGPKLLIQFQNNGVVDDSQLPKDRFSAERLKGVDSTLKIQPAKLEDSAVYLCASSFGRGTGELFFGEGSRLTVL.

This clone appeared a single time. The V and J genes are TRBV19 and TRBJ2-7; tentatively, D is TRBD2 (5 bases). Trimming took 5 bases from V and 2 from J, leaving 10 bases between them. Germline lookup yields CDR1 LNHDA and CDR2 SQIVND (reference sequence). This CDR3 is built from 13 residues. CDR3 nucleotides: TGTGCCAGTAGTTCCCGGGAACCCTACGAGCAGTACTTC. Encoded protein: CASSSREPYEQYF.

The chain couples TRBV10-2 to TRBJ1-1; TRBD1 is a possible D gene (6 bases). The CDR3 is 13 residues long. Germline V gene data show CDR1 as WSHSY and CDR2 as SAAADI. Between the trimmed V and J ends, which lost 6 bases and 4 bases, there was a span of 12 bases. The CDR3 sequence is CASSPAGATEAFF. CDR3 DNA sequence: TGCGCCAGCAGCCCGGCAGGGGCCACTGAAGCTTTCTTT.

The V and J genes are TRBV7-8 and TRBJ2-3; TRBD2 aligns across 8 bases. The germline V gene encodes CDR1 SGHVS and CDR2 FQNEAQ. V shed 4 bases and J 0 bases; nucleotides not matched to a gene: 12. CDR3 length: 18 amino acids. CDR3 amino acids: CASSSRVLAGQSTDTQYF. In nucleotides, the CDR3 is TGTGCCAGCAGCTCCAGAGTTTTAGCGGGACAAAGCACAGATACGCAGTATTTT.

This chain joins TRBV19 and TRBJ1-2; 7 positions agree with TRBD1. CDR1 LNHDA and CDR2 SQIVND come from the germline V gene (reference sequence). There are 14 residues in the CDR3. After removal of 6 bases from V and 3 bases from J, the junction contained 7 bases not matched to a gene. Here the CDR3 reads CASSRQGLDYGYTF. The CDR3 coding sequence is TGTGCCAGTAGCAGACAGGGATTGGACTATGGCTACACCTTC.

The genes are TRBV7-2 and TRBJ2-6; TRBD1 matches at 7 bases. V gave up 5 bases and J gave up 2 bases; unmatched junction bases: 3. The CDR3 covers 15 residues. Germline CDR1 reads SGHTA; CDR2 reads FQGNSA. The CDR3 region is CASSRDRAGANVLTF. The DNA for the CDR3 is TGTGCCAGCAGCCGTGACAGGGCTGGGGCCAACGTCCTGACTTTC.

The rearrangement uses TRBV20-1 and TRBJ1-2; D unresolved. The germline V gene encodes CDR1 DFQATT and CDR2 SNEGSKA (reference sequence). The CDR3 has 11 residues. V shed 3 bases and J shed 2 bases, with 4 bases lying between them. The CDR3: CSASNNYGYTF. CDR3 bases: TGCAGTGCTAGCAACAACTATGGCTACACCTTC.

This sequence joins TRBV5-6 and TRBJ2-1; 8 bases align to TRBD1. CDR1 and CDR2 (germline): SGHDT, YYEEEE. V trimming: 4 bases; J trimming: 10 bases; junction bases outside the gene matches: 13. The CDR3 runs 15 residues. CDR3 residues: CASSPLGQGAGEQFF. The CDR3 nucleotides read TGTGCCAGCAGCCCTCTGGGGCAGGGGGCAGGGGAGCAGTTCTTC.